This T cell receptor (beta chain) was found in a study of shared T cell receptors in the human thymus. This table comes from immunoSEQ multiplex PCR, and its TCRdb copy is limited to in-frame clones, with some not included. The data hold about 660,000 clones, with about 87% observed a single time. V lost 5 bases, J lost 6 bases, and 9 bases stayed unmatched. This CDR3 has 14 amino acids. CDR1 is SGHDT, CDR2 YYEEEE, per germline. These data are also associated with another study on human thymus T cells. This second study says: Corrective surgery for congenital heart defects was being performed on the healthy Finnish infants who served as donors. Thymus specimens were resections from corrective heart surgery. There appeared to be biased usage of V and J genes in thymic and blood repertoires. A high degree of thymic repertoire overlap among unrelated individuals was reported in related research.

This rearrangement joins TRBV5-6 to TRBJ2-7, with 9 bases fitting TRBD1. The specimen sequenced was thymocytes. This sequence was found in a boy in the first two years of life with a congenital heart defect. The CDR3 bases are TGTGCCAGCAGAAACGGGACAGGGTGTGGCGAGCAGTACTTC. This gives the protein CASRNGTGCGEQYF. Together with reference TRBV5-6 and TRBJ2-7, the CDR3 gives the full variable domain: DAGVTQSPTHLIKTRGQQVTLRCSPKSGHDTVSWYQQALGQGPQFIFQYYEEEERQRGNFPDRFSGHQFPNYSSELNVNALLLGDSALYLCASRNGTGCGEQYFGPGTRLTVT.